These T cell receptor beta chains were read from a single sample in a study of blood T cell repertoires in COVID-19. The assay was immunoSEQ multiplex PCR, and TCRdb's table has in-frame clones only and misses some. The sample holds over 250,000 clones; 90% are singletons and the top ten take around 2.5%. The sample was PBMCs or T cells enriched from blood (not recorded which). These receptors were obtained from a man between 60 and 75 years old who had recovered from COVID-19. The CDR3 runs from the conserved cysteine through the conserved F or W. A D gene is named only where the DNA matches it firmly. The size of a clone is reported for some rows only, either as once, few or many, or as a class for expanded clones.

v_call: TRBV7-2; d_call: TRBD2; j_call: TRBJ2-7; clone_size: .; cdr3_nt: TGTGCCAGCATCCGGGCTACGTGGGAGGGCGAGCAGTACTTC; cdr3_aa: CASIRATWEGEQYF
v_call: TRBV7-2; d_call: .; j_call: TRBJ2-3; clone_size: .; cdr3_nt: TGTGCCAGCAGCCCTGAACGGTTACGCACAGATACGCAGTATTTT; cdr3_aa: CASSPERLRTDTQYF
v_call: TRBV7-9; d_call: .; j_call: TRBJ1-2; clone_size: .; cdr3_nt: TGTGCCAGCAGCTTAGCCGGCAGAGCGTATGGCTACACCTTC; cdr3_aa: CASSLAGRAYGYTF
v_call: TRBV29-1; d_call: TRBD2; j_call: TRBJ2-1; clone_size: .; cdr3_nt: TGCAGCGTTGATTTGTCTAGCGGGAGTGGCAATGAGCAGTTCTTC; cdr3_aa: CSVDLSSGSGNEQFF
v_call: TRBV6-5; d_call: .; j_call: TRBJ2-1; clone_size: .; cdr3_nt: TGTGCCAGCAGACGCCTAGGGGTGGATGAGCAGTTCTTC; cdr3_aa: CASRRLGVDEQFF
v_call: TRBV5-1; d_call: .; j_call: TRBJ2-1; clone_size: .; cdr3_nt: TGCGCCAGCAGCCCCCTTGGCCCAGGACAGAGCTCCTACAATGAGCAGTTCTTC; cdr3_aa: CASSPLGPGQSSYNEQFF
v_call: TRBV30; d_call: TRBD1; j_call: TRBJ1-1; clone_size: .; cdr3_nt: TGTGCCTGGAGTGAGGACAGGGGTTATCTGGTTTTCACTGAAGCTTTCTTT; cdr3_aa: CAWSEDRGYLVFTEAFF
v_call: TRBV2; d_call: .; j_call: TRBJ1-2; clone_size: once; cdr3_nt: TGTGCCAGCAGTGAACCGGGACAATTAATCTATGGCTACACCTTC; cdr3_aa: CASSEPGQLIYGYTF
v_call: TRBV7-2; d_call: TRBD1; j_call: TRBJ1-4; clone_size: .; cdr3_nt: TGTGCCAGCAGCTTCGAACAGGGGACGGGTGAAAAACTGTTTTTT; cdr3_aa: CASSFEQGTGEKLFF
v_call: TRBV12-5; d_call: TRBD1; j_call: TRBJ1-2; clone_size: once; cdr3_nt: TGTGCTAGTGGTTTGGGGGACAGTGTAAACGGCTACACCTTC; cdr3_aa: CASGLGDSVNGYTF
v_call: TRBV4-2; d_call: .; j_call: TRBJ1-1; clone_size: .; cdr3_nt: TGTGCCAGCAGCCACCCCTCCAGGGCAGGTGAAGCTTTCTTT; cdr3_aa: CASSHPSRAGEAFF
v_call: TRBV10-1; d_call: .; j_call: TRBJ2-1; clone_size: .; cdr3_nt: TGCGCCAGCAGTGAGTCTCGCGGGAAGGGGCAGTTCTTC; cdr3_aa: CASSESRGKGQFF
v_call: TRBV30; d_call: TRBD1; j_call: TRBJ1-2; clone_size: .; cdr3_nt: TGTGCCTGGAGTGTTAGGGGGCAGAATGGCTACACCTTC; cdr3_aa: CAWSVRGQNGYTF
v_call: TRBV5-1; d_call: TRBD2; j_call: TRBJ2-5; clone_size: .; cdr3_nt: TGCGCCAGCAAAAGCGGGAGGGCGGGTGAGACCCAGTACTTC; cdr3_aa: CASKSGRAGETQYF
v_call: TRBV3-1/TRBV3-2; d_call: TRBD2; j_call: TRBJ2-3; clone_size: .; cdr3_nt: TGTGCCAGCAGCCATGGACTAGCGGGACGCACAGATACGCAGTATTTT; cdr3_aa: CASSHGLAGRTDTQYF
v_call: TRBV5-5; d_call: TRBD1; j_call: TRBJ1-1; clone_size: .; cdr3_nt: TGTGCCAGCAGCGCCCTGGACAGGGGGGGCACTGAAGCTTTCTTT; cdr3_aa: CASSALDRGGTEAFF
v_call: TRBV10-3; d_call: .; j_call: TRBJ1-3; clone_size: once; cdr3_nt: TGTGCCATCAGTGATGTTGGGGGCCGGGCTGGAAACACCATATATTTT; cdr3_aa: CAISDVGGRAGNTIYF
v_call: TRBV9; d_call: .; j_call: TRBJ2-3; clone_size: .; cdr3_nt: TGTGCCAGCAGCGTAGGCCATAGCGGTGGGGCAGATACGCAGTATTTT; cdr3_aa: CASSVGHSGGADTQYF
v_call: TRBV30; d_call: TRBD2; j_call: TRBJ2-3; clone_size: once; cdr3_nt: TGTGCCTGGTCGCGGGGCGGGGGGGCAACAGATACGCAGTATTTT; cdr3_aa: CAWSRGGGATDTQYF
v_call: TRBV7-9; d_call: .; j_call: TRBJ1-5; clone_size: .; cdr3_nt: TGTGCCAGCAGTCCTGGGGGGGGCGTACAGCCCCAGCATTTT; cdr3_aa: CASSPGGGVQPQHF
v_call: TRBV5-1; d_call: .; j_call: TRBJ1-2; clone_size: .; cdr3_nt: TGCGCCAGCAGCTTGGTCGGGGCCGGACTAAACTATGGCTACACCTTC; cdr3_aa: CASSLVGAGLNYGYTF
v_call: TRBV7-8; d_call: TRBD2; j_call: TRBJ2-7; clone_size: .; cdr3_nt: TGTGCCAGCAGCTGGAGGGTTCCCGGGACTAGCGGGGGGACGACCGACTACGAGCAGTACTTC; cdr3_aa: CASSWRVPGTSGGTTDYEQYF
v_call: TRBV29-1; d_call: .; j_call: TRBJ1-2; clone_size: .; cdr3_nt: TGCAGCGTTACGGGGAACTATGGCTACACCTTC; cdr3_aa: CSVTGNYGYTF
v_call: TRBV7-3; d_call: .; j_call: TRBJ2-3; clone_size: .; cdr3_nt: TGTGCCAGCAGCTTAGAGGGCCCTAGCACAGATACGCAGTATTTT; cdr3_aa: CASSLEGPSTDTQYF
v_call: TRBV28; d_call: TRBD2; j_call: TRBJ2-3; clone_size: .; cdr3_nt: TGTGCCAGTACACCCCCGGGACTAGCGACAGATACGCAGTATTTT; cdr3_aa: CASTPPGLATDTQYF
v_call: TRBV2; d_call: .; j_call: TRBJ2-7; clone_size: .; cdr3_nt: TGTGCCAGCAGTAACAAACCGGCAGCGGACGGAGAGCAGTACTTC; cdr3_aa: CASSNKPAADGEQYF
v_call: TRBV5-1; d_call: .; j_call: TRBJ2-3; clone_size: once; cdr3_nt: TGCGCCAGCAGCTTGGCGGTGCGGGATACGCAGTATTTT; cdr3_aa: CASSLAVRDTQYF
v_call: TRBV27; d_call: TRBD1; j_call: TRBJ1-1; clone_size: .; cdr3_nt: TGTGCCAGCAGTCCAATAGGGGGCGCAGAAACTGAAGCTTTCTTT; cdr3_aa: CASSPIGGAETEAFF
v_call: TRBV5-1; d_call: TRBD2; j_call: TRBJ2-1; clone_size: .; cdr3_nt: TGCGCCAGCAGCTTAATAGCGGGGGGGCATGAGCAGTTCTTC; cdr3_aa: CASSLIAGGHEQFF
v_call: TRBV5-1; d_call: .; j_call: TRBJ1-1; clone_size: .; cdr3_nt: TGCGCCAGCAGCTTGGGCGGACAGCTTGGACGTGAAGCTTTCTTT; cdr3_aa: CASSLGGQLGREAFF
v_call: TRBV6-1; d_call: .; j_call: TRBJ1-1; clone_size: once; cdr3_nt: TGTGCCAGCAGTGATGTAGGGGTGGGTGAAGCTTTCTTT; cdr3_aa: CASSDVGVGEAFF
v_call: TRBV9; d_call: TRBD1; j_call: TRBJ2-2; clone_size: once; cdr3_nt: TGTGCCAGCAGCGTAGAGGGGGCATGGACCGGGGAGCTGTTTTTT; cdr3_aa: CASSVEGAWTGELFF
v_call: TRBV7-8; d_call: TRBD2; j_call: TRBJ2-1; clone_size: .; cdr3_nt: TGTGCCAGCAGCTTACAAAGCGGGGCCCGGGGAAATGAGCAGTTCTTC; cdr3_aa: CASSLQSGARGNEQFF
v_call: TRBV7-9; d_call: .; j_call: TRBJ2-7; clone_size: .; cdr3_nt: TGTGCCAGCAGCTTAGCTGGCAGGGGATCCTACGAGCAGTACTTC; cdr3_aa: CASSLAGRGSYEQYF
v_call: TRBV3-1/TRBV3-2; d_call: TRBD1; j_call: TRBJ1-2; clone_size: .; cdr3_nt: TGTGCCAGCAGCCCCGGACAGGGCTTCGGAGGCTACACCTTC; cdr3_aa: CASSPGQGFGGYTF
v_call: TRBV10-1; d_call: TRBD2; j_call: TRBJ2-3; clone_size: .; cdr3_nt: TGCGCCAGCAGTGATGGGACTAGCGGGACCTCTACGCAGTATTTT; cdr3_aa: CASSDGTSGTSTQYF
v_call: TRBV6-5; d_call: .; j_call: TRBJ2-2; clone_size: .; cdr3_nt: TGTGCCAGCAGCCTACAGGGTACGAACACCGGGGAGCTGTTTTTT; cdr3_aa: CASSLQGTNTGELFF
v_call: TRBV9; d_call: .; j_call: TRBJ1-1; clone_size: .; cdr3_nt: TGTGCCAGCAGCGTAGGTTACCCTACAGGGGAAGCTTTCTTT; cdr3_aa: CASSVGYPTGEAFF
v_call: TRBV27; d_call: .; j_call: TRBJ2-2; clone_size: once; cdr3_nt: TGTGCCAGCAGTCCCAGACTTGGAGGGGAGCTGTTTTTT; cdr3_aa: CASSPRLGGELFF
v_call: TRBV7-9; d_call: TRBD2; j_call: TRBJ2-7; clone_size: .; cdr3_nt: TGTGCCAGCAGCCTGGGACTAGCGGGGGGCGGGGTCTACGAGCAGTACTTC; cdr3_aa: CASSLGLAGGGVYEQYF
v_call: TRBV5-4; d_call: TRBD2; j_call: TRBJ2-7; clone_size: .; cdr3_nt: TGTGCCAGCAGCTCGGGACTAGCCTACGAGCAGTACTTC; cdr3_aa: CASSSGLAYEQYF
v_call: TRBV5-4; d_call: TRBD1; j_call: TRBJ2-1; clone_size: .; cdr3_nt: TGTGCCAGCAGCCGAGACAGGGGGAGTTACAATGAGCAGTTCTTC; cdr3_aa: CASSRDRGSYNEQFF
v_call: TRBV4-3; d_call: TRBD2; j_call: TRBJ2-1; clone_size: .; cdr3_nt: TGCGCCAGCAGCCAAGACGCGCTAGCGGGGGGAGCTGAGCAGTTCTTC; cdr3_aa: CASSQDALAGGAEQFF
v_call: TRBV19; d_call: .; j_call: TRBJ1-3; clone_size: .; cdr3_nt: TGTGCCAGTAGTATAGGACAGCAAGCTGGAAACACCATATATTTT; cdr3_aa: CASSIGQQAGNTIYF
v_call: TRBV29-1; d_call: .; j_call: TRBJ1-2; clone_size: .; cdr3_nt: TGCAGCGCCCAAGGGCAGGGTTTAAACTATGGCTACACCTTC; cdr3_aa: CSAQGQGLNYGYTF
v_call: TRBV7-8; d_call: TRBD1; j_call: TRBJ1-1; clone_size: .; cdr3_nt: TGTGCCAGCAGGGACAGGGGGCGCCGGACTGAAGCTTTCTTT; cdr3_aa: CASRDRGRRTEAFF
v_call: TRBV18; d_call: .; j_call: TRBJ2-5; clone_size: .; cdr3_nt: TGTGCCAGCTCACCGAGGCAGCAAGAGACCCAGTACTTC; cdr3_aa: CASSPRQQETQYF
v_call: TRBV5-4; d_call: .; j_call: TRBJ1-3; clone_size: .; cdr3_nt: TGTGCCAGCAGCCTATACCCCGACGAGAGGGCTGGAAACACCATATATTTT; cdr3_aa: CASSLYPDERAGNTIYF
v_call: TRBV7-2; d_call: .; j_call: TRBJ2-1; clone_size: once; cdr3_nt: TGTGCCAGCAGCTTACGGACGGGGATATACAATGAGCAGTTCTTC; cdr3_aa: CASSLRTGIYNEQFF
v_call: TRBV5-4; d_call: .; j_call: TRBJ1-2; clone_size: .; cdr3_nt: TGTGCCAGCAGCATGAATTTCGCAGGGGACACCTTC; cdr3_aa: CASSMNFAGDTF
v_call: TRBV12-3/TRBV12-4; d_call: .; j_call: TRBJ1-1; clone_size: .; cdr3_nt: TGTGCCAGCAGTAGCAGGGGTGAAGCTTTCTTT; cdr3_aa: CASSSRGEAFF
v_call: TRBV12-3/TRBV12-4; d_call: TRBD1; j_call: TRBJ1-2; clone_size: .; cdr3_nt: TGTGCCAGCACCAAGACAGGGGATGGCTACACCTTC; cdr3_aa: CASTKTGDGYTF
v_call: TRBV7-2; d_call: .; j_call: TRBJ2-7; clone_size: .; cdr3_nt: TGTGCCAGCAGCTTAGTCTACGGGAACTCCTACGAGCAGTACTTC; cdr3_aa: CASSLVYGNSYEQYF
v_call: TRBV11-2; d_call: .; j_call: TRBJ2-5; clone_size: .; cdr3_nt: TGTGCCAGCAGCTTAGGGGTACGCTCGTGGGGCGTCGAGACCCAGTACTTC; cdr3_aa: CASSLGVRSWGVETQYF
v_call: TRBV2; d_call: TRBD1; j_call: TRBJ1-1; clone_size: .; cdr3_nt: TGTGCCAGCAGTATAGGACAGGGGACTGAAGCTTTCTTT; cdr3_aa: CASSIGQGTEAFF